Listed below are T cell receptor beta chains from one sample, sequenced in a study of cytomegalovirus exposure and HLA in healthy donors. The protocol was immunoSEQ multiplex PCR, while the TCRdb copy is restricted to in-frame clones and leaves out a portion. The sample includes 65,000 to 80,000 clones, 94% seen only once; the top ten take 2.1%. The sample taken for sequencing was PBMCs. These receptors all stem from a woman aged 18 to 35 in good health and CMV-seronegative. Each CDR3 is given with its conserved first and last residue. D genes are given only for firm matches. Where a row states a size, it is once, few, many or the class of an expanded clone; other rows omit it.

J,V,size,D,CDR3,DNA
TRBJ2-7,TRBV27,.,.,CATASAISYEQYF,TGTGCCACAGCCAGCGCTATCTCCTACGAGCAGTACTTC
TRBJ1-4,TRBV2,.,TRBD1,CASGTGMGEKLFF,TGTGCCAGCGGGACAGGGATGGGTGAAAAACTGTTTTTT
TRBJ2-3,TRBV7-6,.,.,CASSPSRLHPDTQYF,TGTGCCAGCAGCCCAAGCAGACTACATCCAGATACGCAGTATTTT
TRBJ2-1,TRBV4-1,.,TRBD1,CASSQDQGELYNEQFF,TGCGCCAGCAGCCAAGATCAGGGGGAACTTTACAATGAGCAGTTCTTC
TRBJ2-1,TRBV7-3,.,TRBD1,CASSVGQGHYNEQFF,TGTGCCAGCAGCGTGGGACAGGGACACTACAATGAGCAGTTCTTC
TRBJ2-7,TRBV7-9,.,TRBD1,CASQLFGTDTYEQYF,TGTGCCAGCCAGCTTTTCGGGACAGACACCTACGAGCAGTACTTC
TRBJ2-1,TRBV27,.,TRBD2,CAPSTSQDHPGGFRAEQFF,TGTGCCCCCAGCACTTCACAGGATCACCCGGGAGGCTTTAGGGCTGAGCAGTTCTTC
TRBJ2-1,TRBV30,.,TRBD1,CAWRTGFGQFF,TGTGCCTGGAGGACAGGGTTTGGGCAGTTCTTC
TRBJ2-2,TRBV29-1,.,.,CSVRQSVNTGELFF,TGCAGCGTACGACAATCGGTGAACACCGGGGAGCTGTTTTTT
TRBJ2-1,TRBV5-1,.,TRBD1,CASSSQGASSYNEQFF,TGCGCCAGCAGCTCGCAGGGGGCTAGCTCCTACAATGAGCAGTTCTTC
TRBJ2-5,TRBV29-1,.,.,CSVASLSGSGETQYF,TGCAGCGTTGCGAGTCTCTCCGGGAGTGGAGAGACCCAGTACTTC
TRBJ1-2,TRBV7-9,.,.,CASSPIQGDYGYTF,TGTGCCAGCAGCCCTATCCAGGGCGACTATGGCTACACCTTC
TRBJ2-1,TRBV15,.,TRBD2,CATSRPLAGGPDEQFF,TGTGCCACCAGCAGACCTCTAGCGGGAGGGCCAGATGAGCAGTTCTTC
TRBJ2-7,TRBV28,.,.,CASTAVAAAYEQYF,TGTGCCAGCACCGCCGTCGCGGCGGCCTACGAGCAGTACTTC
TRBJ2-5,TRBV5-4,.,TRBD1,CASSKGQEETQYF,TGTGCCAGCAGCAAGGGACAGGAAGAGACCCAGTACTTC
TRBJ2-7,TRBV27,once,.,CASSPMTGAYEQYF,TGTGCCAGCAGTCCCATGACAGGAGCCTACGAGCAGTACTTC
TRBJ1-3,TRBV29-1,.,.,CSILAGSGNTIYF,TGCAGCATCTTGGCGGGGTCTGGAAACACCATATATTTT
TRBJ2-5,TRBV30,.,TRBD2,CAWSPGLAETQYF,TGTGCCTGGAGTCCCGGACTAGCGGAGACCCAGTACTTC
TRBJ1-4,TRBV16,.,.,CASSRADRTNEKLFF,TGTGCCAGCAGCCGCGCCGACAGGACTAATGAAAAACTGTTTTTT
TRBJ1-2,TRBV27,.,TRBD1,CASRPTGGYGYTF,TGTGCCAGCAGGCCCACAGGGGGCTATGGCTACACCTTC
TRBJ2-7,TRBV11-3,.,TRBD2,CASSLDHIRTSSYEQYF,TGTGCCAGCAGCTTAGATCACATCAGGACTAGCTCCTACGAGCAGTACTTC
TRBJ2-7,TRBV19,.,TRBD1,CASSLTGGLSYEQYF,TGTGCCAGTAGTTTAACAGGGGGCCTCTCCTACGAGCAGTACTTC
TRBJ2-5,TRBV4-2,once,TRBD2,CASSQEGPGGPGETQYF,TGTGCCAGCAGCCAAGAAGGTCCGGGGGGGCCCGGAGAGACCCAGTACTTC
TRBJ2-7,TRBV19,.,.,CASNGVGESEQYF,TGTGCCAGTAACGGGGTTGGCGAATCCGAGCAGTACTTC
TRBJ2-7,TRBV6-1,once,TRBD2,CASSVYSGSSYEQYF,TGTGCCAGCAGTGTGTATAGCGGGAGTTCCTACGAGCAGTACTTC
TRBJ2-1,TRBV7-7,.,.,CASSLLGDHNEQFF,TGTGCTAGCAGCTTACTCGGGGATCACAATGAGCAGTTCTTC
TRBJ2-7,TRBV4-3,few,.,CASSQDLDRVTNEQYF,TGCGCCAGCAGCCAAGATCTAGACAGAGTAACCAACGAGCAGTACTTC
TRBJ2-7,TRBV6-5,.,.,CAIGGSYEQYF,TGTGCCATCGGGGGATCCTACGAGCAGTACTTC
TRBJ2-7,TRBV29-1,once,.,CSVSAPPTHEQYF,TGCAGCGTTTCCGCGCCCCCTACCCACGAGCAGTACTTC
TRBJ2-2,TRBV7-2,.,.,CASSSHYSMASGELFF,TGTGCCAGCAGCTCCCACTATTCGATGGCCTCCGGGGAGCTGTTTTTT
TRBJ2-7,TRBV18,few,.,CASSPGGMREQYF,TGTGCCAGCTCCCCGGGCGGGATGCGCGAGCAGTACTTC
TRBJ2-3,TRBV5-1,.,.,CASSLVDFTDTQYF,TGCGCCAGCAGCTTGGTTGACTTCACAGATACGCAGTATTTT
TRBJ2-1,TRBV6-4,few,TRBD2,CASSRTSEDEQFF,TGTGCCAGCAGTCGGACTAGCGAGGATGAGCAGTTCTTC
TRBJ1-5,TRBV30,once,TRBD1,CACTGTGNQPQHF,TGTGCCTGTACCGGGACAGGCAATCAGCCCCAGCATTTT
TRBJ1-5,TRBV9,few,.,CASSVPGTWWHQPQHF,TGTGCCAGCAGCGTACCCGGGACTTGGTGGCATCAGCCCCAGCATTTT
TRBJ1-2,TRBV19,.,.,CASSTDRFMSGYTF,TGTGCCAGTAGTACAGACAGGTTTATGAGTGGCTACACCTTC
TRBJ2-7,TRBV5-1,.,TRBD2,CASSSGLAGAYEQYF,TGCGCCAGCAGCTCGGGACTAGCGGGAGCCTACGAGCAGTACTTC
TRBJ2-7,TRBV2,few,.,CASTRQERNYEQYF,TGTGCCAGCACGAGACAGGAGAGAAACTACGAGCAGTACTTC
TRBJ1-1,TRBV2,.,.,CASSPGSHGEAFF,TGTGCCAGCAGCCCCGGGAGCCATGGTGAAGCTTTCTTT